Listed here are 11 T cell receptor beta chains from one sample, sequenced in a study of Graves' ophthalmopathy and Graves' hyperthyroidism. Amplified material comprised TCR beta CDR3 regions derived from RNA transcripts. After a first-round RT-PCR with HTBI primers, a second-round multiplex PCR was run. TCRdb independently ran MiXCR on the multiplex PCR reads; one entry per CDR3 protein. The repertoire consists of around 600,000 distinct CDR3 sequences, with roughly two fifths occurring once and the leading ten covering about 3.3%. The specimen sequenced was peripheral blood. Source of these receptors: an adult man with Graves' ophthalmopathy.

This clonotype showed up many times. This chain links TRBV29-1 with TRBJ1-5; D is ambiguous. The CDR3 has 13 amino acids. The germline V gene has CDR1 SQVTM and CDR2 ANQGSEA. V lost 3 bases, J lost 0 bases, and 6 bases lay in between. CDR3 nucleotides: TGCAGCGTTGAGGTCGCTAGCAATCAGCCCCAGCATTTT. Its protein is CSVEVASNQPQHF. Using reference TRBV29-1 and TRBJ1-5 for the parts outside the CDR3, the full variable domain is SAVISQKPSRDICQRGTSLTIQCQVDSQVTMMFWYRQQPGQSLTLIATANQGSEATYESGFVIDKFPISRPNLTFSTLTVSNMSPEDSSIYLCSVEVASNQPQHFGDGTRLSIL.

The chain has TRBV12-3 or TRBV12-4 and TRBJ2-7; D not certain. The CDR3 covers 14 residues. V lost 5 bases and J 7 bases, leaving 18 bases between the germline ends. The CDR3 bases are TGTGCCAGCAGTAACGACCCGGGTGGTGGGGAGCAGTACTTC. It specifies CASSNDPGGGEQYF.

This chain links TRBV10-3 with TRBJ1-5; maybe TRBD1 (5 bases). Germline CDR1 ENHRY, CDR2 SYGVKD. Trimming took 10 bases from V and 1 from J, leaving 14 bases between them. The CDR3 extends over 14 amino acids. The CDR3 sequence is CAKTEPSSNQPQHF. The CDR3 nucleotides are TGTGCCAAGACAGAACCTAGCAGCAATCAGCCCCAGCATTTT.

This clonotype showed up many times. The chain employs TRBV20-1 and TRBJ1-5; D remains ambiguous. The CDR3 has 16 residues. The V and J ends lost 5 bases and 0 bases respectively, with 17 bases between them. CDR1 is DFQATT, CDR2 SNEGSKA, per germline (reference sequence). The DNA of the CDR3 is TGCAGTGCTCAGGCCGAAGACTGGGATAGCAATCAGCCCCAGCATTTT. Translation gives CSAQAEDWDSNQPQHF.

The sample holds many counts of this clonotype. The CDR3 reads CASSAYTGATNEKLFF. As DNA, the CDR3 is TGTGCCAGCAGTGCTTATACAGGGGCAACTAATGAAAAACTGTTTTTT. The chain joins TRBV25-1 to TRBJ1-4; 7 nucleotides line up with TRBD1. CDR3 size: 16 residues. Germline values: CDR1 MGHDK, CDR2 SYGVNS. With 4 bases clipped from V and 0 bases from J, the junction kept 5 bases outside the gene matches.

The rearrangement uses TRBV19 and TRBJ1-1, with D tentatively TRBD1 (5 bases). This CDR3 spans 13 amino acids. Germline-derived CDR1 and CDR2 are LNHDA and SQIVND (reference sequence). Trimming shortened V by 0 bases and J by 10 bases, and 12 bases separated the two germline ends. The CDR3 DNA sequence: TGTGCCAGTAGTATAGAAGGAGGAACAGGAGCTTTCTTT. Protein product: CASSIEGGTGAFF.

The chain has TRBV4-2 and TRBJ1-2; D gene uncertain. V was clipped by 0 bases and J by 3 bases, with 11 bases between them. Germline values: CDR1 LGHNA, CDR2 YNFKEQ. This CDR3 comprises 15 residues. The CDR3 spells CASSQDDNSYYGYTF. The CDR3 DNA reads as TGTGCCAGCAGCCAAGATGATAACAGCTACTATGGCTACACCTTC.

This clonotype was observed at least ten times. The chain links TRBV2 to TRBJ1-4; TRBD1 might be the D (5 bases). This CDR3 comprises 19 residues. The germline V gene encodes CDR1 SNHLY and CDR2 FYNNEI. Trimming removed 5 bases at V and 0 bases at J, with 22 bases between. The CDR3 region has the DNA TGTGCCAGCAGTACACACCCTACCGGGGCAGGATCAACTAATGAAAAACTGTTTTTT. It codes for CASSTHPTGAGSTNEKLFF.

This clonotype was counted at least ten times. The chain couples TRBV19 to TRBJ1-1; 10 nucleotides line up with TRBD1. This CDR3 spans 13 amino acids. Germline V gene lookup returns CDR1 LNHDA and CDR2 SQIVND (reference sequence). V gave up 9 bases and J gave up 4 bases; unmatched junction bases: 5. The DNA of the CDR3 is TGTGCCAGGAGACAGGGGGCTGGCACTGAAGCTTTCTTT. This sequence encodes CARRQGAGTEAFF.

The CDR3 loop is CASSERDSHEAFF. The CDR3 DNA follows: TGTGCCAGCAGTGAAAGGGACAGTCATGAAGCTTTCTTT. The chain combines TRBV2 with TRBJ1-1, with 7 bases identical to TRBD1. The V and J ends lost 2 bases and 7 bases, in that order; junction bases with no gene match: 4. This CDR3 region has 13 residues. Germline V gene lookup returns CDR1 SNHLY and CDR2 FYNNEI.

This clonotype was picked up many times. V and J are TRBV7-2 and TRBJ1-5; 10 nucleotides line up with TRBD1. The CDR3 is 15 residues long. With 3 bases clipped from V and 7 bases from J, the junction kept 6 bases outside the gene matches. CDR1 and CDR2 from the germline V gene are SGHTA and FQGNSA. The CDR3 is CASSLPGTGEQPQHF. Written as DNA, the CDR3 is TGTGCCAGCAGCTTGCCCGGGACAGGGGAACAGCCCCAGCATTTT.